This TCR beta chain appears in the sequencing data of a study of ipilimumab plus nivolumab after autologous stem cell transplantation. Turning to the study itself: Myeloma cases were transplant-naive high-risk or relapsed within 3 years post first autologous transplant.

General study findings and limits: TCR repertoire, Treg phenotype and gut microbiota reportedly support more study of this approach.

Checkpoint therapy with ipilimumab 1 mg/kg began 14 to 28 days after transplant. Patients got 3 mg/kg IV nivolumab weeks 1, 4, 7, 10, then biweekly through week 26. Regarding this clone: Its antigen is undetermined.

The assay was immunoSEQ multiplex PCR, and TCRdb's table has in-frame clones only and misses some. The sample lists just over 40,000 clones; 92% were seen once. The material sequenced was PBMCs, taken in a trial of ipilimumab plus nivolumab as post-transplant consolidation. This TCR was sampled from a male donor with multiple myeloma.

The CDR3 DNA reads as TGTGCCAGCAGCCTCGACAGGGTTCGGGCAGATACGCAGTATTTT. Translated, it gives CASSLDRVRADTQYF. The chain carries TRBV11-2 and TRBJ2-3; 7 bases are shared with TRBD1. This CDR3 is 15 amino acids long. V trimming: 5 bases; J trimming: 4 bases; junction bases outside the gene matches: 9. Germline V lookup: CDR1 SGHAT, CDR2 FQNNGV.